A selection of T cell receptor beta chains follows, all from one sample in a study of shared clonotypes between healthy human individuals. Sequencing was performed with immunoSEQ multiplex PCR; in TCRdb, only in-frame clones are kept and a portion is missing. The sample shows over 1.4 million clones, around 95% of them seen only once. The sample consisted of naive CD4+ T cells sorted from blood. The receptors were gathered from a young man in good health. Each CDR3 is given without its conserved first and last residue.

CDR3aa: ASSTVDRGYEQY; j_gene: TRBJ2-7; len: 12; v_gene: TRBV19
CDR3aa: AWSGGVAGASEQY; j_gene: TRBJ2-7; len: 13; v_gene: TRBV30
CDR3aa: ASSPQAGSNQPQH; j_gene: TRBJ1-5; len: 13; v_gene: TRBV5-1
CDR3aa: ASSSSGRALEQY; j_gene: TRBJ2-7; len: 12; v_gene: TRBV6-5
CDR3aa: ASSYGQAIYTEAF; j_gene: TRBJ1-1; len: 13; v_gene: TRBV6-6
CDR3aa: ASNGFPNTGELF; j_gene: TRBJ2-2; len: 12; v_gene: TRBV9
CDR3aa: AAKQGAYEKLF; j_gene: TRBJ1-4; len: 11; v_gene: TRBV6-5
CDR3aa: SVQQGDATEAF; j_gene: TRBJ1-1; len: 11; v_gene: TRBV29-1
CDR3aa: ASSLLPFRYNEQF; j_gene: TRBJ2-1; len: 13; v_gene: TRBV27
CDR3aa: ASSYHRAGGTNEQF; j_gene: TRBJ2-1; len: 14; v_gene: TRBV6-6
CDR3aa: ASSVLSTGELF; j_gene: TRBJ2-2; len: 11; v_gene: TRBV19
CDR3aa: ASRLGGQGSYEQY; j_gene: TRBJ2-7; len: 13; v_gene: TRBV6-5
CDR3aa: ASIDSGSTYEQY; j_gene: TRBJ2-7; len: 12; v_gene: TRBV6-1
CDR3aa: ASSLRGVVTEAF; j_gene: TRBJ1-1; len: 12; v_gene: TRBV27
CDR3aa: ASSPGPLALF; j_gene: TRBJ2-2; len: 10; v_gene: TRBV11-3
CDR3aa: ASSQVLREKLF; j_gene: TRBJ1-4; len: 11; v_gene: TRBV4-1
CDR3aa: ASSRTGSSGNTIY; j_gene: TRBJ1-3; len: 13; v_gene: TRBV5-4
CDR3aa: ASSLSTGGLSGNTIY; j_gene: TRBJ1-3; len: 15; v_gene: TRBV7-2
CDR3aa: SVVAGGVGGGYT; j_gene: TRBJ1-2; len: 12; v_gene: TRBV29-1
CDR3aa: ASSAETGDQPQH; j_gene: TRBJ1-5; len: 12; v_gene: TRBV6-1
CDR3aa: ASSRDGRDETQY; j_gene: TRBJ2-5; len: 12; v_gene: TRBV10-2
CDR3aa: ASSLGRLAFPGELF; j_gene: TRBJ2-2; len: 14; v_gene: TRBV5-6
CDR3aa: ASSQEAGYVGTQY; j_gene: TRBJ2-3; len: 13; v_gene: TRBV4-1
CDR3aa: ASSEKDRGTEQY; j_gene: TRBJ2-7; len: 12; v_gene: TRBV2
CDR3aa: ASSKSSGRITDTQY; j_gene: TRBJ2-3; len: 14; v_gene: TRBV10-1
CDR3aa: SVGYSGNTIY; j_gene: TRBJ1-3; len: 10; v_gene: TRBV29-1
CDR3aa: ASSQAYQNTEAF; j_gene: TRBJ1-1; len: 12; v_gene: TRBV14
CDR3aa: AISTANQPQH; j_gene: TRBJ1-5; len: 10; v_gene: TRBV6-6